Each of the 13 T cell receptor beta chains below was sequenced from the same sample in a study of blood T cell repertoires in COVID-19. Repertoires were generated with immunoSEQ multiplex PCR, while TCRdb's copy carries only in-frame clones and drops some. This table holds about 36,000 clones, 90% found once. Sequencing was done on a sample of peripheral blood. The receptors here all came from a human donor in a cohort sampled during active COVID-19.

The CDR3 bases are TGCGCCAGCAGCCGAAAACTAGCGGGAGGCCTCGACGGGGAGACCCAGTACTTC. It yields the protein CASSRKLAGGLDGETQYF. The chain has TRBV5-1 and TRBJ2-5, with 12 bases matching TRBD2. The V segment lost 4 bases and the J segment 5 bases; nucleotides outside the gene matches: 15. The CDR3 contains 18 residues. The germline V gene encodes CDR1 SGHRS and CDR2 YFSETQ.

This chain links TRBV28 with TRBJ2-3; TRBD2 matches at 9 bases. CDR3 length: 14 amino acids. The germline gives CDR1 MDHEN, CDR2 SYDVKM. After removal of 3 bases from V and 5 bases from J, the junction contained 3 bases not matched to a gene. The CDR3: CASSLAGGVDTQYF. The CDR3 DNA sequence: TGTGCCAGCAGTTTGGCGGGAGGGGTAGATACGCAGTATTTT. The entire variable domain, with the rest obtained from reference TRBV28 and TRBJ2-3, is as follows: DVKVTQSSRYLVKRTGEKVFLECVQDMDHENMFWYRQDPGLGLRLIYFSYDVKMKEKGDIPEGYSVSREKKERFSLILESASTNQTSMYLCASSLAGGVDTQYFGPGTRLTVL.

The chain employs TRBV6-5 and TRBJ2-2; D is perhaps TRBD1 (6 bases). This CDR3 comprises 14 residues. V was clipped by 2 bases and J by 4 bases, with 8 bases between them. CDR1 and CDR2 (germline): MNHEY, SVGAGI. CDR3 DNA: TGTGCCAGCAGTTACCGGGACATCACCGGGGAGCTGTTTTTT. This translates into CASSYRDITGELFF.

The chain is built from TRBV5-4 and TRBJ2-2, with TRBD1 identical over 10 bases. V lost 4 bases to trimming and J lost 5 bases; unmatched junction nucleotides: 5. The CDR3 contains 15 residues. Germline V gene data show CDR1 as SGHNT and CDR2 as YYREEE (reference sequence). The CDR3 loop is CASSRDRGGTGELFF. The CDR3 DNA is TGTGCCAGCAGCCGGGACAGGGGTGGGACCGGGGAGCTGTTTTTT.

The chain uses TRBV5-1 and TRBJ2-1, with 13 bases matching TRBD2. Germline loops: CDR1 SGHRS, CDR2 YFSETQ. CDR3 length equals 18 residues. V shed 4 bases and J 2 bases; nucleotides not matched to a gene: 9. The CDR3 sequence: CASSPGLAGPLTYNEQFF. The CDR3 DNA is TGCGCCAGCAGCCCGGGACTAGCGGGACCCCTCACCTACAATGAGCAGTTCTTC. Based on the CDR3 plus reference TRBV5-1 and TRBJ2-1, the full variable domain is KAGVTQTPRYLIKTRGQQVTLSCSPISGHRSVSWYQQTPGQGLQFLFEYFSETQRNKGNFPGRFSGRQFSNSRSEMNVSTLELGDSALYLCASSPGLAGPLTYNEQFFGPGTRLTVL.

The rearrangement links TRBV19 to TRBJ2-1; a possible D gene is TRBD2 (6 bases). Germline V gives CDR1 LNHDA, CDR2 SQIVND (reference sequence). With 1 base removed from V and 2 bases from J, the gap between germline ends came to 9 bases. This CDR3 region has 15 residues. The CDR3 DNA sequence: TGTGCCAGTAGTATAGGGGCTAGCGCCTACAATGAGCAGTTCTTC. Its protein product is CASSIGASAYNEQFF.

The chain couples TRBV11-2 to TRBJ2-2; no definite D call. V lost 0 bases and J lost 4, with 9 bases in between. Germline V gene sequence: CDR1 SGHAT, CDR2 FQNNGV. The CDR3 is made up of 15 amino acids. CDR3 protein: CASSLEAGFTGELFF. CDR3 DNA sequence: TGTGCCAGCAGCTTAGAGGCAGGTTTCACCGGGGAGCTGTTTTTT.

The CDR3 sequence: CASSYTGSAGELFF. In DNA form, the CDR3 reads TGTGCCAGCAGTTACACGGGATCGGCCGGGGAGCTGTTTTTT. This rearrangement joins TRBV6-2 or TRBV6-3 to TRBJ2-2; tentatively, D is TRBD2 (5 bases). The CDR3 has 14 amino acids. Trimming left V 2 bases short and J 6 bases short, with 10 bases between. Germline CDR1 MNHEY, CDR2 SVGEGT.

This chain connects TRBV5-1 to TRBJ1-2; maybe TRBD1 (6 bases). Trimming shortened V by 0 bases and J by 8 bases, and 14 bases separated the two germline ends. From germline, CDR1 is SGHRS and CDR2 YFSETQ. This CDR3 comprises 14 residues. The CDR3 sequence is CASSLDRASRGYTF. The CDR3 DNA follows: TGCGCCAGCAGCTTGGACAGGGCCTCTCGGGGCTACACCTTC.

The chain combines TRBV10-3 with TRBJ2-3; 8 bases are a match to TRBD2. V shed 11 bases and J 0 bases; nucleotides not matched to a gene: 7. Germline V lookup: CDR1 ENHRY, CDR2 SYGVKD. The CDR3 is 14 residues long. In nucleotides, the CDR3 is TGTGCCTCAAGTCCTAGCGGGAGCACAGATACGCAGTATTTT. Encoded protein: CASSPSGSTDTQYF.

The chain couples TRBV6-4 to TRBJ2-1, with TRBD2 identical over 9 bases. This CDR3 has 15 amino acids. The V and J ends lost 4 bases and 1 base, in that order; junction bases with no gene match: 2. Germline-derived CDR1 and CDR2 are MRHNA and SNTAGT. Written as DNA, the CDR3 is TGTGCCAGCAGTGTGACTAGCGGATCCTACAATGAGCAGTTCTTC. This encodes CASSVTSGSYNEQFF.

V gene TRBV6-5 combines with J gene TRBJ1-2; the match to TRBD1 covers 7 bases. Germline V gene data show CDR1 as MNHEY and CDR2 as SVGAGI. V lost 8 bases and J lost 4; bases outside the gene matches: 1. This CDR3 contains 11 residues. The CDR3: CASGTAYGYTF. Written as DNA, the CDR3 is TGTGCCAGCGGGACAGCCTATGGCTACACCTTC.

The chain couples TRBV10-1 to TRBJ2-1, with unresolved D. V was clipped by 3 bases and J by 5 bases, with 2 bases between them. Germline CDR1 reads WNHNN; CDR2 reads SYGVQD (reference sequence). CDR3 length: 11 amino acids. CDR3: CASSDNNEQFF. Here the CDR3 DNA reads TGCGCCAGCAGTGACAACAATGAGCAGTTCTTC.